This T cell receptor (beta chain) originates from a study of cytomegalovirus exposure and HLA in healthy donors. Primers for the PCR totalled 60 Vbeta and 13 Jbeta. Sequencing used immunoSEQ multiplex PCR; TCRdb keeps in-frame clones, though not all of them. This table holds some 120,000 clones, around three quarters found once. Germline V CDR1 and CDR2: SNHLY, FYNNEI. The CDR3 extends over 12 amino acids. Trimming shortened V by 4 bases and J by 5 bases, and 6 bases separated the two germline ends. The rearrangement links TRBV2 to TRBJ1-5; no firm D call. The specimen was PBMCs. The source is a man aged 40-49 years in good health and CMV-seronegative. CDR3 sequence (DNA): TGTGCCAGCAGTGGGGCAGATCAGCCCCAGCATTTT. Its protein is CASSGADQPQHF.